The 3 T cell receptor beta chains presented below share a single source sample, sequenced in a study of blood T cell repertoires in COVID-19. Assay: immunoSEQ multiplex PCR; the TCRdb copy retains only in-frame clones and omits some. This sample yields approximately 110,000 clones, of which about 85% are seen a single time; 1.5% to 1.9% belongs to the top ten. The source material was peripheral blood. The receptors derive from a man aged 45-65 years with acute or convalescent COVID-19.

The rearrangement uses TRBV6-1 and TRBJ2-7, with 9 bases matching TRBD1. From germline, CDR1 is MNHNS and CDR2 SASEGT. The CDR3 extends over 15 amino acids. V lost 2 bases, J lost 7 bases, and 9 bases stayed unmatched. CDR3 loop: CASSERGTGLREQYV. Here the CDR3 DNA reads TGTGCCAGCAGTGAACGGGGGACAGGGCTGAGGGAGCAGTACGTC.

The chain couples TRBV21-1 to TRBJ1-2. TRBV21-1 is recorded as a pseudogene. The CDR3 loop spans 13 amino acids. The CDR3 nucleotides are TGTGCCAGCAGCAAAGTGGCAGCGGCTGGCTACACCTTC. This translates into CASSKVAAAGYTF.

The genes are TRBV29-1 and TRBJ1-2, with TRBD1 matching over 8 bases. J gave up 8 bases and V 6 bases, and 5 bases lay outside the gene matches. Germline values: CDR1 SQVTM, CDR2 ANQGSEA. The CDR3 consists of 11 residues. CDR3 coding DNA: TGCAGCGTACTGACAGGGGTCGGCTACACCTTC. Translation: CSVLTGVGYTF.